The clone carrying this T cell receptor (beta chain) occurred a few times. A much larger clone differs from this one at a single base, so this may be a read error. This record belongs to a study of T cells in Graves' hyperthyroidism and ophthalmopathy. V shed 11 bases and J 5 bases; nucleotides not matched to a gene: 14. Germline lookup yields CDR1 MNHEY and CDR2 SVGEGT. CDR3 size: 14 residues. Authors of the study amplified TCR beta CDR3 regions from RNA transcripts. The HTBI primer set served for first-round RT-PCR of the TCR CDR3. TCRdb analysed the multiplex PCR reads with MiXCR anew, one entry per CDR3 protein. The sample lists roughly 580,000 distinct CDR3 sequences, roughly 13% seen once, with almost 6% in the top ten.

Sequences were obtained from blood. The origin of this receptor is a woman under 40 with Graves' hyperthyroidism that later progressed to Graves' ophthalmopathy. The chain has TRBV6-2 or TRBV6-3 and TRBJ2-7, with TRBD2 matching 8 bases. In DNA form, the CDR3 reads TGTGCCCGCTCGGGGGGGGGACTTCGCCACGAGCAGTACTTC. Its protein product is CARSGGGLRHEQYF.